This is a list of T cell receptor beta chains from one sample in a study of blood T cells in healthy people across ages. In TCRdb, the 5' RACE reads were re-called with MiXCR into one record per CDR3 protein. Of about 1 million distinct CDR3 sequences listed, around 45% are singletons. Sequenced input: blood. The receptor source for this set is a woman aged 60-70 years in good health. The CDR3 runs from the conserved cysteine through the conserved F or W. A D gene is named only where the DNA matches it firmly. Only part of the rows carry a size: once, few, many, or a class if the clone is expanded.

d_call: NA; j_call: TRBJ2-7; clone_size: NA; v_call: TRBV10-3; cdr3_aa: CATQDTDSSYEQYF; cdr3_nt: TGTGCCACCCAGGATACCGACAGCTCCTACGAGCAGTACTTC
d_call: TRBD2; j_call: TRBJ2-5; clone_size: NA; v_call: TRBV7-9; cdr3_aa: CASSESGLERIETQYF; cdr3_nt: TGTGCCAGCAGCGAGTCGGGACTAGAGAGGATCGAGACCCAGTACTTC
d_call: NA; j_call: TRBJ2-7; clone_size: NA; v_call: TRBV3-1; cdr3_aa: CASHTEGTYEQYF; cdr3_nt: TGTGCCAGCCACACAGAGGGGACCTACGAGCAGTACTTC
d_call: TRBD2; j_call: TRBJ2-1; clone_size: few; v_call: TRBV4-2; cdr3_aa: CASSWREGEQFF; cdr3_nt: TGTGCCAGCAGCTGGCGGGAGGGGGAGCAGTTCTTC
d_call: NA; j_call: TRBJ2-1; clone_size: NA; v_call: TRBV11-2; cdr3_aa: CASSGSDSNEQFF; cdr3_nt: TGTGCCAGCAGCGGCTCCGACAGCAATGAGCAGTTCTTC
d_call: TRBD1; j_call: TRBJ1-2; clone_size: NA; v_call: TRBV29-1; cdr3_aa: CSADPFQGAGGYTF; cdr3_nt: TGCAGCGCTGACCCTTTCCAGGGGGCGGGGGGCTACACCTTC
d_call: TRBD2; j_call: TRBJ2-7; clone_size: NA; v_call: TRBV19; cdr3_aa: CATAKDTGLAVDEQYF; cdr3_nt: TGTGCCACGGCGAAGGACACGGGACTAGCGGTGGACGAGCAGTACTTC
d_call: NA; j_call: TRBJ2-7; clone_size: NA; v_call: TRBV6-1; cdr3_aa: CASRVKAGNEQYF; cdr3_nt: TGTGCCAGCAGGGTTAAGGCTGGCAACGAGCAGTACTTC
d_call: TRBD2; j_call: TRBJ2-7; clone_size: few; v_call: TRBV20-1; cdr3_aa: CSATGLAGYGYEQYF; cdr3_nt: TGCAGTGCCACGGGACTAGCGGGATATGGCTACGAGCAGTACTTC
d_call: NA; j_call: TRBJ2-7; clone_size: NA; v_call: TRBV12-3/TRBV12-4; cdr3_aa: CASSPWTYEQYF; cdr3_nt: TGTGCCAGCAGTCCGTGGACTTACGAGCAGTACTTC
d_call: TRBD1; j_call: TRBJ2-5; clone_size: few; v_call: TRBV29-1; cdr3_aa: CSVEDNWDSRRRTQYF; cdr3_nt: TGCAGCGTTGAAGATAATTGGGACAGCAGAAGAAGGACCCAGTACTTC
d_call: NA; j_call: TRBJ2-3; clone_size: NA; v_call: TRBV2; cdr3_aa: CASSDQAGATDTQYF; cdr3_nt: TGTGCCAGCAGTGATCAGGCAGGGGCCACAGATACGCAGTATTTT
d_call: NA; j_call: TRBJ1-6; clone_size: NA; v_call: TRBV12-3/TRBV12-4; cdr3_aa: CASSPTPTQGPSYNSPLHF; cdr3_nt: TGTGCCAGCAGCCCAACCCCGACGCAGGGGCCATCCTATAATTCACCCCTCCACTTT
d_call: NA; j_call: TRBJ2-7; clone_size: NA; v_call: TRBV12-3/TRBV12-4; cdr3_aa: CASRLRSHRIDEQYF; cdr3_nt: TGTGCCAGCAGGCTCCGATCGCATAGGATAGACGAGCAGTACTTC
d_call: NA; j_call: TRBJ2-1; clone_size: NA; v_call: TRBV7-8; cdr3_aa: CASTPGLGFQSEQFF; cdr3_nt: TGTGCCAGCACCCCGGGGTTAGGCTTCCAGAGTGAGCAGTTCTTC
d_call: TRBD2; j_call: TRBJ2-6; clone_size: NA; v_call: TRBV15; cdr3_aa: CATSRELAGGPGANVLTF; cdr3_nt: TGTGCCACCAGCAGAGAACTAGCGGGAGGGCCCGGGGCCAACGTCCTGACTTTC
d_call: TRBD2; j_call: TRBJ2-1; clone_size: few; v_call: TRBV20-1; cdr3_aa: CSASVLAGGNEQFF; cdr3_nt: TGCAGTGCTAGTGTTCTAGCGGGAGGAAATGAGCAGTTCTTC
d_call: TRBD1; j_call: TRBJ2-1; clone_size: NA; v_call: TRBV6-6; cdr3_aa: CASTGGPGQGAHEQFF; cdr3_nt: TGTGCCAGCACCGGGGGCCCGGGACAGGGGGCCCATGAGCAGTTCTTC
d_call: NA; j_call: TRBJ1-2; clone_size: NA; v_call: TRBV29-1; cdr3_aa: CSVELGLGYTF; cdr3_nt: TGCAGCGTTGAATTAGGGCTCGGCTACACCTTC
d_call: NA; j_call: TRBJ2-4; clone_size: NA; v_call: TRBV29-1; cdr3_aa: CSVVSRWSWKENIQYF; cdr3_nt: TGCAGCGTTGTCTCCAGGTGGTCTTGGAAGGAAAACATTCAGTACTTC
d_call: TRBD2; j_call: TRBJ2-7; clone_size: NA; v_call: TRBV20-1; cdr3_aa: CSARDDRPSGKKYEQYF; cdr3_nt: TGCAGTGCTAGAGATGACCGGCCTAGCGGGAAGAAATACGAGCAGTACTTC
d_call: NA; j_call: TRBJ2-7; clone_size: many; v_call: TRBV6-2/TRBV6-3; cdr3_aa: CASSRGTSYEQYF; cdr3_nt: TGTGCCAGCAGTCGAGGGACCTCCTACGAGCAGTACTTC
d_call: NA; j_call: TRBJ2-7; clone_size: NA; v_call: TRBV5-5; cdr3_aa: CASSLPRDPGNEQYF; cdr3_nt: TGTGCCAGCAGCCTCCCCCGGGACCCTGGGAACGAGCAGTACTTC
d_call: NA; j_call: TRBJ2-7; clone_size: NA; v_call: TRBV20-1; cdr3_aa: CSANRDWASYEQYF; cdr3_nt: TGCAGTGCTAACCGGGACTGGGCCTCCTACGAGCAGTACTTC
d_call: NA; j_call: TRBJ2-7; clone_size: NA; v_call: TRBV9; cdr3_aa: CASSARDTHSYEQYF; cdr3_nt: TGTGCCAGCAGCGCCCGGGACACCCACTCCTACGAGCAGTACTTC
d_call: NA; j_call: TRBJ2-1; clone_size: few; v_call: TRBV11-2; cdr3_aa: CASSLLYRNEQFF; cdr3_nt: TGTGCCAGCAGCTTATTATATAGGAATGAGCAGTTCTTC
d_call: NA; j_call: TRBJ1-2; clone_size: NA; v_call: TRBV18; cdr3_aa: CASSPLSRGGYTF; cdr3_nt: TGTGCCAGCTCACCACTTTCAAGAGGTGGCTACACCTTC
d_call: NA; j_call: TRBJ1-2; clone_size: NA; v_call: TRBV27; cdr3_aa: CASSPRAGSYGYTF; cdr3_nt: TGTGCCAGCAGTCCCAGAGCGGGCAGCTATGGCTACACCTTC
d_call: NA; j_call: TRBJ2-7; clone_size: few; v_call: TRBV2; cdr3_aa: CASSGRSVYEQYF; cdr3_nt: TGTGCCAGCAGTGGTCGGAGTGTCTACGAGCAGTACTTC
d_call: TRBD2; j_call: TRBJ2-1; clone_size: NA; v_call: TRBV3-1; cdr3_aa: CASTKGLADGNEQFF; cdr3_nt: TGTGCCAGCACCAAGGGACTAGCAGATGGGAATGAGCAGTTCTTC
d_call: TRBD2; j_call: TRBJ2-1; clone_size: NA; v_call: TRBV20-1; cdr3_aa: CSARDVSGKDEQFF; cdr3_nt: TGCAGTGCTAGAGATGTTAGCGGGAAGGATGAGCAGTTCTTC
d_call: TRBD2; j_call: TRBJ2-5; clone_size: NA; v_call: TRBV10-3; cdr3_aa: CAIRGGAGPQETQYF; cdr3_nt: TGTGCCATCAGGGGAGGGGCGGGGCCCCAAGAGACCCAGTACTTC
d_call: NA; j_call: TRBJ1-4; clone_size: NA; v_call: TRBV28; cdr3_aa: CASSRPDKTNEKLFF; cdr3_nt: TGTGCCAGCAGTAGACCGGACAAGACTAATGAAAAACTGTTTTTT
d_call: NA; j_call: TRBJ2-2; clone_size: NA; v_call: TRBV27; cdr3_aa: CASSPRQGRAGELLF; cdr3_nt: TGTGCCAGCAGTCCCCGACAGGGGAGGGCCGGGGAGCTGCTTTTT
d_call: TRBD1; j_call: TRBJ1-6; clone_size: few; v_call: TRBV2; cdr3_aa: CASRPGQGSPPLHF; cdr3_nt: TGTGCCAGCAGACCGGGACAGGGGTCACCACCCCTCCACTTT
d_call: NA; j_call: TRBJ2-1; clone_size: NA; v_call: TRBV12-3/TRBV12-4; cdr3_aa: CASSLDGSDEQFF; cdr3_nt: TGTGCCAGCAGTTTGGACGGATCAGATGAGCAGTTCTTC
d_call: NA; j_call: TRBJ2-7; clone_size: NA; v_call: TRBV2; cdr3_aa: CASSEARIGSRRLEQYF; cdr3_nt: TGTGCCAGCAGTGAAGCGCGGATTGGGTCTAGAAGGCTCGAGCAGTACTTC
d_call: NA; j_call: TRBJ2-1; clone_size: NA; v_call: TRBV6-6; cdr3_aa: CASSSGGVVYNEQFF; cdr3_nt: TGTGCCAGCAGTTCTGGGGGAGTCGTCTACAATGAGCAGTTCTTC
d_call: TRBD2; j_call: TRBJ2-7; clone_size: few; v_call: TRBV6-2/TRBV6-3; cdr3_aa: CASSPRLARDEQYF; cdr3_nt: TGTGCCAGCAGTCCCCGACTAGCGAGGGATGAGCAGTACTTC
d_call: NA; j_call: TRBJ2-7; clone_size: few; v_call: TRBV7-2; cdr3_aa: CASSWTGTSYEQYF; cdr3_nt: TGTGCCAGCAGCTGGACCGGGACCTCCTACGAGCAGTACTTC
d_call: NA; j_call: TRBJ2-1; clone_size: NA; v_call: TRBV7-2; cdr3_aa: CASSSKTGGLAGGYNEQFF; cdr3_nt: TGTGCCAGCAGCTCGAAGACAGGGGGCCTAGCGGGAGGCTACAATGAGCAGTTCTTC
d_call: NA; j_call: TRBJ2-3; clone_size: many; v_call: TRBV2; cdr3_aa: CASSEGRGGTDTQYF; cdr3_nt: TGTGCCAGCAGTGAGGGCCGAGGGGGCACAGATACGCAGTATTTT
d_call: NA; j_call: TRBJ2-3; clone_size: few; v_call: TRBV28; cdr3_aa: CASSSAGQGTDTQYF; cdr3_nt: TGTGCCAGCAGTTCCGCCGGGCAGGGCACAGATACGCAGTATTTT
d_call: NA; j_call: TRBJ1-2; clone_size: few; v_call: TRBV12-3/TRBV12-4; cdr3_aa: CASSPGPKTGYTF; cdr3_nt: TGTGCCAGCTCCCCGGGGCCTAAAACGGGCTACACCTTC
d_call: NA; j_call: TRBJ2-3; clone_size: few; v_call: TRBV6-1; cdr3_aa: CASSFVTDTQYF; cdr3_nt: TGTGCCAGCAGTTTTGTCACAGATACGCAGTATTTT
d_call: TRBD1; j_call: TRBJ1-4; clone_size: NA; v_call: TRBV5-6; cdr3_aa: CPSSSGQGANEKLFF; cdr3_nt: TGTCCCAGCAGCTCGGGACAGGGAGCTAATGAAAAACTGTTTTTT
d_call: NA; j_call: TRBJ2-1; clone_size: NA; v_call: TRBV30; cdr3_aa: CAWRGVINEQFF; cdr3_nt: TGTGCCTGGAGGGGAGTCATCAATGAGCAGTTCTTC
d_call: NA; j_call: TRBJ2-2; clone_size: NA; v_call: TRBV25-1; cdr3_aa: CASSELAAANTGELFF; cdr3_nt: TGTGCCAGCAGTGAATTGGCGGCCGCTAACACCGGGGAGCTGTTTTTT